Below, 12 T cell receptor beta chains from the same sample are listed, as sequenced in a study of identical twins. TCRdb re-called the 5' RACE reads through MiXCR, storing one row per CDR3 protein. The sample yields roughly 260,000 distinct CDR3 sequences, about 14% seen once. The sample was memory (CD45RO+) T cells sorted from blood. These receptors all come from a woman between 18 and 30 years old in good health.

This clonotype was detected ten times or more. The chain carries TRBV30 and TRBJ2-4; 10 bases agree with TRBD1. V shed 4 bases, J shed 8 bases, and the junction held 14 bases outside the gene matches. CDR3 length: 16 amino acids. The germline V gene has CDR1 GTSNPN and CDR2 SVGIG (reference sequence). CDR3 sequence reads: CAWTSGVTGGADIQYF. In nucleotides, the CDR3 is TGTGCCTGGACTTCCGGGGTGACAGGGGGCGCGGACATTCAGTACTTC.

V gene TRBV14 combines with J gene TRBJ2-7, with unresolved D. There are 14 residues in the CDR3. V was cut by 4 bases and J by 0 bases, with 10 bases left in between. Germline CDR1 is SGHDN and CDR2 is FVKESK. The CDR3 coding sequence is TGTGCCAGCAGCCGTGGTCCCAACTCCTACGAGCAGTACTTC. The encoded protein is CASSRGPNSYEQYF.

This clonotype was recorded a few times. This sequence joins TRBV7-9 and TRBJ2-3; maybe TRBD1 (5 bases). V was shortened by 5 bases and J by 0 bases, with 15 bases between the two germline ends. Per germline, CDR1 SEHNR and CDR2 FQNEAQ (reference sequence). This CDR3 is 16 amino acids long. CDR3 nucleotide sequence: TGTGCCAGCAGCGAACTCCGGACACGTAGCACAGATACGCAGTATTTT. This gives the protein CASSELRTRSTDTQYF. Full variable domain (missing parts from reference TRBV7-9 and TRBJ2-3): DTGVSQNPRHKITKRGQNVTFRCDPISEHNRLYWYRQTLGQGPEFLTYFQNEAQLEKSRLLSDRFSAERPKGSFSTLEIQRTEQGDSAMYLCASSELRTRSTDTQYFGPGTRLTVL.

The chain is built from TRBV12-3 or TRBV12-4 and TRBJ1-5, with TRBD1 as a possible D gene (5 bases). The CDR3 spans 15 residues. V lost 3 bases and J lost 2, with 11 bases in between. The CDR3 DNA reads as TGTGCCAGCAGTTTCGAGGGGTTTGGCAATCAGCCCCAGCATTTT. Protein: CASSFEGFGNQPQHF.

CDR3 in DNA: TGCAGTGCTAGATCCTTCGGGCAGGGACAAAACATTCAGTACTTC. Amino acids: CSARSFGQGQNIQYF. This chain links TRBV20-1 with TRBJ2-4; either TRBD1 or TRBD2 may supply D (5 bases each). Germline lookup yields CDR1 DFQATT and CDR2 SNEGSKA (reference sequence). Deletions cut 2 bases from V and 5 bases from J, with 16 bases between. The CDR3 has 15 residues.

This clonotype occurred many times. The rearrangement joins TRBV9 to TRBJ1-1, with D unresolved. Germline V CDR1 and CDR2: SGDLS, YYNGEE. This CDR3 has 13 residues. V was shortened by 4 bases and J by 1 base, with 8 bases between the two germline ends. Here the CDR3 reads CASSPQANTEAFF. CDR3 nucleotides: TGTGCCAGCAGCCCCCAGGCGAACACTGAAGCTTTCTTT.

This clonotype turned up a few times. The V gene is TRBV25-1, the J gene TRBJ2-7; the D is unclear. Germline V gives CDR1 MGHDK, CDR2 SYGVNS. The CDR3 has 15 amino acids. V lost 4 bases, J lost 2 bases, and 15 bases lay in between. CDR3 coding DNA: TGTGCCAGCAGTGTTACTCTTAAGGAAACCTACGAGCAGTACTTC. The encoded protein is CASSVTLKETYEQYF.

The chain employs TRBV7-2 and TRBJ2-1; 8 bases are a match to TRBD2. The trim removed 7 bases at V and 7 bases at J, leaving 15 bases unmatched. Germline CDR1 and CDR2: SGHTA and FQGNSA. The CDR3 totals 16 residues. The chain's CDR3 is CASTISGTRVGNEQFF. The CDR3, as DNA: TGTGCCAGCACGATATCCGGGACTAGAGTTGGGAATGAGCAGTTCTTC.

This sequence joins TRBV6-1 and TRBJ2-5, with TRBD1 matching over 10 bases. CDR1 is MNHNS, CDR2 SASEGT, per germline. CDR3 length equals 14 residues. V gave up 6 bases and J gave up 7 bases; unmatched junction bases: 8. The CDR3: CASRILGQGGTQYF. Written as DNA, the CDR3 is TGTGCCAGCAGGATACTTGGACAGGGGGGGACCCAGTACTTC.

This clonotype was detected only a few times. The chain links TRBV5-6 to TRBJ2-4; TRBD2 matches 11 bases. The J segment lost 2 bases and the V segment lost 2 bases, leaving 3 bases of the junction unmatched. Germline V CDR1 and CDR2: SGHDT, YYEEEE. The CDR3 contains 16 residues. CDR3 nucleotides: TGTGCCAGCAGCTTCAGACTAGCGGGAACCAAAAACATTCAGTACTTC. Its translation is CASSFRLAGTKNIQYF.

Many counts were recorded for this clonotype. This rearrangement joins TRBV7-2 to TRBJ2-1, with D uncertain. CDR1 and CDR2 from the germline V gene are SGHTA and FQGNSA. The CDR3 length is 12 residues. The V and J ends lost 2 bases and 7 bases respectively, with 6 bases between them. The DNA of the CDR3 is TGTGCCAGCAGCTTAAATCGGAATGAGCAGTTCTTC. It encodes CASSLNRNEQFF.

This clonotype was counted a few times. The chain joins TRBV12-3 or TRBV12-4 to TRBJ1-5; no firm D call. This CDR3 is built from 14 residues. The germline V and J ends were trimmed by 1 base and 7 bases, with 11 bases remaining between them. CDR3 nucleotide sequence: TGTGCCAGCAGTTTAGTTGGCGTCTCCCAGCCCCAGCATTTT. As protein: CASSLVGVSQPQHF.